This TCR beta chain was identified during a study of blood T cells in healthy people across ages. The second PCR ran about 7 to 12 cycles with a sample-barcoded 5' primer and J-beta primers. TCRdb reprocessed the 5' RACE reads with MiXCR, giving one entry per CDR3 protein. The sample includes roughly 700,000 distinct CDR3 sequences, around a quarter of them seen just once. This CDR3 comprises 19 residues. In germline, CDR1 is SGDLS, CDR2 YYNGEE. After removal of 5 bases from V and 0 bases from J, the junction contained 12 bases not matched to a gene. The same data also went into a second study, on T cells of mothers and their children.

Specimen: blood. The genes are TRBV9 and TRBJ2-2; 11 bases are a match to TRBD2. The TCR comes from a boy between 10 and 17 years old in good health. CDR3 coding DNA: TGTGCCAGCAGTGACCACGGGACTAGCGGACCTACGAACACCGGGGAGCTGTTTTTT. The encoded protein is CASSDHGTSGPTNTGELFF.